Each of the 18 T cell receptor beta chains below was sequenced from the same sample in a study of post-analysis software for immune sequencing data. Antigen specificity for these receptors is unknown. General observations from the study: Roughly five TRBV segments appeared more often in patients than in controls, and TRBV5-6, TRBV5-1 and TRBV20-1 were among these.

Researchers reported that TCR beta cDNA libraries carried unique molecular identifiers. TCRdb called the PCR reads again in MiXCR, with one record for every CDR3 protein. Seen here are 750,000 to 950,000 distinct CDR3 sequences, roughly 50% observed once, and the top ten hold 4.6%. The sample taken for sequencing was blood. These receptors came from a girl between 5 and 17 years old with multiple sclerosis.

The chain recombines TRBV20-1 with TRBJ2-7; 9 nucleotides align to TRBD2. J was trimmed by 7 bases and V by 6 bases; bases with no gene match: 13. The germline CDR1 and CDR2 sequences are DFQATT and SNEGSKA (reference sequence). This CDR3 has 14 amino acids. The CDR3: CSAHGGRAVGEQYF. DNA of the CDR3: TGCAGTGCCCACGGCGGGAGGGCCGTTGGGGAGCAGTACTTC.

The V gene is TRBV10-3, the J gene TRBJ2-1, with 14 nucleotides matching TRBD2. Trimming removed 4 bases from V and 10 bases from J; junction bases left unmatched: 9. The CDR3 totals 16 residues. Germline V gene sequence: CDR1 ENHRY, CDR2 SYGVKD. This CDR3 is CAISGPGLAGVGEQFF. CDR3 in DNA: TGTGCCATCAGTGGCCCGGGACTAGCGGGAGTGGGGGAGCAGTTCTTC.

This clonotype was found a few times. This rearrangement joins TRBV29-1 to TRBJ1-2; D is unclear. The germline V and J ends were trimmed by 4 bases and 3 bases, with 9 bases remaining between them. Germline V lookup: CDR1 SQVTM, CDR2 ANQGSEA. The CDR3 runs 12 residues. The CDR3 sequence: CSVVSDYYGYTF. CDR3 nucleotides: TGCAGCGTTGTCTCTGATTACTATGGCTACACCTTC.

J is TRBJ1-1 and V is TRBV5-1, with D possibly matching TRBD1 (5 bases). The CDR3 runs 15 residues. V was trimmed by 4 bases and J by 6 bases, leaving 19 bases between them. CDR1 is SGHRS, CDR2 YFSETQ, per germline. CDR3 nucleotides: TGCGCCAGCAGCAGGGGTGGTGGGGCTTACGCTGAAGCTTTCTTT. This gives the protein CASSRGGGAYAEAFF.

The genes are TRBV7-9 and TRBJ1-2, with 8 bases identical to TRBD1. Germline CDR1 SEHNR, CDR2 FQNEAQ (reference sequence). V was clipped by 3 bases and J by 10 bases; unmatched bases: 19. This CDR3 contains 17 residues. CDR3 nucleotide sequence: TGTGCCAGCAGCTTTAACTCAGGGGGCGTTAGTAATCGTGACTACACCTTC. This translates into CASSFNSGGVSNRDYTF.

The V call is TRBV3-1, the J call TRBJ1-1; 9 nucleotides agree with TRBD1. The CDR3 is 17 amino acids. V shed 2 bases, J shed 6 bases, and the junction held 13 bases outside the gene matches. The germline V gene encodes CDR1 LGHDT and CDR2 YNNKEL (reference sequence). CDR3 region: CASSQIRDRDFVSEAFF. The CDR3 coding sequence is TGTGCCAGCAGCCAAATTCGGGACAGGGATTTTGTCTCTGAAGCTTTCTTT.

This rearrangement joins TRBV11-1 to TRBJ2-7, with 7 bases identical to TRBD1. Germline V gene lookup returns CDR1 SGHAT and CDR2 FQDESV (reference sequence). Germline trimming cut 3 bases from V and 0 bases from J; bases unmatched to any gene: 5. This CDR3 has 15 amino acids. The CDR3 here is CASSFPGQLSYEQYF. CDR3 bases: TGTGCCAGCAGCTTTCCGGGACAGCTCTCCTACGAGCAGTACTTC.

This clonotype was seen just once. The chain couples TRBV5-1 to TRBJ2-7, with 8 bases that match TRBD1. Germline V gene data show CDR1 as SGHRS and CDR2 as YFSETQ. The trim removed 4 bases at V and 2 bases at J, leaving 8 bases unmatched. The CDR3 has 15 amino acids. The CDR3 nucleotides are TGCGCCAGCAGCCAAGAACAGGGGGGAACCTACGAGCAGTACTTC. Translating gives CASSQEQGGTYEQYF.

This chain's CDR3 is CASSLNRFGPNDDEQYF. The CDR3 DNA sequence: TGTGCCAGCAGTTTAAACCGTTTCGGGCCGAACGACGACGAGCAGTACTTC. The chain joins TRBV27 to TRBJ2-5; D is unresolved. Judging by the DNA end, TRBJ2-7 fits better; the J call may be wrong. The V gene's germline CDR1 is MNHEY and CDR2 SMNVEV (reference sequence). The CDR3 consists of 17 residues.

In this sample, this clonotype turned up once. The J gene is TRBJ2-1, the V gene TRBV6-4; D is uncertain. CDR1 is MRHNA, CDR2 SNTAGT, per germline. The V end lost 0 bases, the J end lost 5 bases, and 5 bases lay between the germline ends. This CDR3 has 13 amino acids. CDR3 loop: CASSDSGNNEQFF. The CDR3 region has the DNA TGTGCCAGCAGTGACTCGGGTAACAATGAGCAGTTCTTC.

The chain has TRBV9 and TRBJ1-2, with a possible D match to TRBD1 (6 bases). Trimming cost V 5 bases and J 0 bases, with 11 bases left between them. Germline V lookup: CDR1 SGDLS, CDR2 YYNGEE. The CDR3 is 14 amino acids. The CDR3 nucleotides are TGTGCCAGCAGTACAGGGAATACTAACTATGGCTACACCTTC. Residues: CASSTGNTNYGYTF.

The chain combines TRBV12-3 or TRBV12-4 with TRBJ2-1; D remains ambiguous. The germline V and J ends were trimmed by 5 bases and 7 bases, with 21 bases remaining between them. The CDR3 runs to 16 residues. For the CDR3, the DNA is TGTGCCAGCAGTCCGCGCCAAGCGTCGGTTGCGAATGAGCAGTTCTTC. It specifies CASSPRQASVANEQFF.

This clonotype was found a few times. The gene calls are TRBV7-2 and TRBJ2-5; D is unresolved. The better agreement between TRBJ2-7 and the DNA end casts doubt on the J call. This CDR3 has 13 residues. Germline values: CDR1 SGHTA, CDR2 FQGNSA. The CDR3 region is CASSSRQEYEQYF. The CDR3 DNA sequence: TGTGCCAGCAGCTCCCGACAAGAATACGAGCAGTACTTC.

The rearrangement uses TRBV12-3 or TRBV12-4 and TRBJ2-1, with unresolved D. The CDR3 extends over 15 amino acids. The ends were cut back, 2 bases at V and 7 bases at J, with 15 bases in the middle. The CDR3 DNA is TGTGCCAGCAGTTTAAGGGTCAACCAGTGGAATGAGCAGTTCTTC. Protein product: CASSLRVNQWNEQFF.

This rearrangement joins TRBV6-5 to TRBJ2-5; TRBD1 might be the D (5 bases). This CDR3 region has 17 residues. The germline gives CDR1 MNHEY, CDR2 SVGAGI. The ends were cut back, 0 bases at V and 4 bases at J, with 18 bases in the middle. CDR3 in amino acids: CASSYSSLLQGRETQYF. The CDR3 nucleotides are TGTGCCAGCAGTTACTCGTCCCTACTTCAGGGTCGAGAGACCCAGTACTTC.

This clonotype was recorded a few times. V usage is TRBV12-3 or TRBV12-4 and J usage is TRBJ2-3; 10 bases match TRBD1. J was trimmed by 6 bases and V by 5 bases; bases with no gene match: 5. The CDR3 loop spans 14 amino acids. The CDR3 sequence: CASSPGTGDDTQYF. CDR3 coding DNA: TGTGCCAGCAGTCCCGGGACAGGGGACGATACGCAGTATTTT.

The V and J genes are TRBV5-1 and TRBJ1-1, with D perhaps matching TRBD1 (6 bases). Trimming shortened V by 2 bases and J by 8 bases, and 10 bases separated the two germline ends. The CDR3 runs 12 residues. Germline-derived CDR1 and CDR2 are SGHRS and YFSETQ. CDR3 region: CASSFTGLEAFF. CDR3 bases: TGCGCCAGCAGCTTTACAGGGCTCGAAGCTTTCTTT. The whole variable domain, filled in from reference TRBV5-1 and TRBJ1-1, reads KAGVTQTPRYLIKTRGQQVTLSCSPISGHRSVSWYQQTPGQGLQFLFEYFSETQRNKGNFPGRFSGRQFSNSRSEMNVSTLELGDSALYLCASSFTGLEAFFGQGTRLTVV.

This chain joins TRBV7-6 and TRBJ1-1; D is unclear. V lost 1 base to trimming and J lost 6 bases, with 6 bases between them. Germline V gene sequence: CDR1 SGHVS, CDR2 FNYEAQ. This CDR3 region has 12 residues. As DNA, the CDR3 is TGTGCCAGCAGCTTAGTGACCGCTGAAGCTTTCTTT. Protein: CASSLVTAEAFF.